This T cell receptor (beta chain) is drawn from a study of cytomegalovirus exposure and HLA in healthy donors (dated 2017 in TCRdb). At the level of the whole study: According to an earlier analysis of several hundred of the donors, about 179 million T cells yielded 90 million to 140 million unique TCR beta sequences and about 280 Gb of sequence data. An early release covering approximately 600 HLA-typed donors comprised 250 to 350 gigabases of sequencing data and around 80 million unique TCR sequences. Of the 300 to 450 genotyped donors, around 81% fell in the genetic ancestry cluster associated with self-reported Caucasian donors. The aim of the study was to test whether cataloging public T cell receptors could identify signatures of past pathogen exposure. Using immunosequencing, the study profiled T cell repertoires from around 670 subjects and related those repertoires to cytomegalovirus serostatus. Along with the roughly 670-subject first cohort, a separate validation cohort of over 90 different subjects was used. To predict cytomegalovirus infection status, the study combined high-throughput TCR immunosequencing, statistical association of individual TCRs with disease status, and machine learning. A later analysis re-analyzed previously published TCR beta repertoires from approximately 670 donors and added high-resolution HLA genotyping to study TCR occurrence patterns. Rather than using new phenotypic data, the later analysis identified candidate immune exposures from TCR beta sequences and from how often those sequences occurred across donors. An earlier analysis of 500 to 650 of the donors applied high-throughput TCR beta sequencing to assess whether each TCR beta V gene segment acted as functional or pseudogenic. Alongside the repertoire data, information on donor age, sex, ethnicity and CMV serostatus was compiled. Genome-wide SNP genotypes for about three fifths of the roughly 670 donors were used in a later genetic analysis, which treated that subset as a discovery cohort. All discovery cohort repertoires had been generated on a single sequencing platform. HLA typing covered class I and class II loci at four-digit resolution. The number of donors typed differed by locus, with about 629-640 for A, B, C, DRB1 and DQB1, 522 for DQA1, some 570 for DPA1, and around 430 for DPB1. Several DR-DQ haplotypes were treated as single units for association and clustering because of strong linkage in the cohort. Among 300 to 500 genotyped donors of the cohort, an average of approximately 240,000 unique TCR beta nucleotide sequences was sequenced per donor, of which 15% to 20% were non-productive. Overall study outcomes, separate from this receptor: Linkage disequilibrium might explain the correlated functional status among segregating V segments, but an unknown experimental factor could not be excluded. A further reported finding was that TCR beta sequences accurately predicted the HLA-A and HLA-B alleles for most subjects in the first cohort. Because HLA typing was missing for some donors at each locus, association tests included only the typed subset. Compared with the approximately 600-donor mean, donors in an Asian-associated ancestry cluster had fewer N-insertions in productive TCRs, according to a later genetic analysis. Compared with equally common non-associated chains, HLA-associated TCR beta chains in a later analysis were more clonally expanded and had lower generation probabilities. Because the 87-base-pair reads could not distinguish some IMGT-functional V segments, including TRBV6-2 and TRBV6-3, those segments were excluded. Specific HLA alleles were associated with roughly 17,000 TCR beta sequences at a false discovery rate of 0.05 in a later analysis. Roughly 15 rarely observed V segments, including chromosome 9 orphons, were excluded from the earlier analysis of almost 600 of the donors because counts were too low. The authors suggested that the approach could potentially be extended to other disease states and immunological phenotypes. Most TCR sequences were observed very rarely across donors, whereas some public TCRs were present in many individuals. A cluster of highly shared sequence variants was judged likely to represent a technical artifact of the sequencing pipeline. The classifier was reported to diagnose cytomegalovirus status with high specificity and sensitivity in both the original cohort and the validation cohort. Broadly in line with IMGT annotations, most TCR beta V segments showed up in productive rearrangements about 87% or about 30% of the time in an earlier analysis of 587 of the donors. According to a later analysis, most CMV-associated TCR beta chains appeared to be HLA-restricted, and the HLA associations seemed to be driven largely by CMV exposure. In a later genetic analysis, a missense DCLRE1C variant was associated with V-gene and J-gene trimming of TCR beta chains, and the association was replicated in an independent cohort. In vitro tests confirmed that a few of the cytomegalovirus-associated TCR beta chains recognize cytomegalovirus antigens. According to a later analysis, TCR association rates differed among HLA loci, with DRB1 alleles showing the most associated TCRs and HLA-C alleles showing the fewest. CMV serostatus was the only immune exposure information available for the cohort. A later analysis reported that several top co-occurrence clusters appeared linked to parvovirus B19, influenza, CMV and Epstein-Barr virus. A total of some 180 TCR beta chains were listed by the study as associated with cytomegalovirus. Sequencing depth was assumed to be roughly uniform across donors in the presence/absence analyses, though that assumption may not hold. When HLA alleles, especially DR and DQ, strongly co-occurred, attributing TCR associations to individual alleles was difficult. Only TCR beta chains were sequenced in this cohort, and the absence of alpha or paired-chain data limited detectable features.

Library construction relied on the immunoSEQ multiplex PCR assay. A mixture of 60 forward primers for TCR Vbeta segments and 13 reverse primers for TCR Jbeta segments was used in the multiplex PCR. A multiplex PCR assay on genomic DNA amplified the CDR3 region of rearranged TCR beta genes. On the Illumina HiSeq System, the amplified TCR beta libraries were sequenced as 87-base-pair reads. The published analysis was carried out like this. In a later analysis, tens of millions of unique TCR beta chains were counted across the roughly 670 repertoires, and roughly 9.9 million of these chains were shared by at least two donors. To remove PCR and sequencing errors, raw reads were error-corrected and collapsed into unique sequences using a nearest-neighbor algorithm that merged closely related sequences. CDR3 sequences were aligned to IMGT reference sequences to assign V, D and J gene segments. For a sequence to be retained, a match of at least six nucleotides to both a V gene segment and a J gene segment was required. A rearrangement counted as productive if the CDR3 had no stop codons and remained in frame with V and J, and every other rearrangement counted as non-productive. Following IMGT convention, CDR3 was defined as the stretch from the second conserved V-encoded cysteine up to the conserved J-encoded phenylalanine. The earlier analysis of 587 of the donors excluded sequences that lacked an unambiguous match to a single V gene segment. In an earlier analysis of some 590 of the donors, V segments were called functional above 56.7% productive rearrangements and were called segregating when the between-donor standard deviation exceeded 5%. A statistical classification framework was developed to diagnose cytomegalovirus status using the catalog of TCR beta chain sequences. In a later analysis, TCR nucleotide sequences were compared against IMGT/GENE-DB human TR gene sequences so that V and J genes could be assigned. The TCRdist pipeline was used in a later analysis to assign CDR3 sequences and most-parsimonious VDJ recombination scenarios. In a later analysis, each TCR beta chain was defined by its CDR3 amino acid sequence together with its V-gene family, and reads lacking a unique V-gene family were excluded. To address suspected cross-contamination and a sequencing artifact, a later analysis removed a few hundred highly shared, low-generation-probability nucleotide sequences. For each public chain, a later analysis derived a clonal expansion index from normalized ranks of inferred template counts within each repertoire. A later analysis computed generation probabilities with a VDJ recombination model fitted to out-of-frame rearrangements, and checked the results against IGoR. In a later analysis, TCR-TCR, TCR-HLA and TCR-CMV co-occurrence was scored with hypergeometric tests, and a repertoire-size bias correction was applied to TCR pairs. To estimate false discovery rates, a later analysis permuted the HLA or CMV assignments 20 times. In a later analysis, co-occurring TCRs were grouped with DBSCAN, and TCRdist sequence similarity was added when clustering was performed within HLA-allele-positive subsets. Repertoires with fewer than 30,000 or more than 120,000 public chains were left out of co-occurrence clustering, as were about five repertoires with anomalous nucleotide sharing. Sourced from immuneACCESS, this table was stored by TCRdb with only in-frame sequences that have V and J called. A share of the clones is absent; for the studies checked, an unresolved V gene accounts for under half, and the remainder has no known explanation. Clone size and V and J calls were adopted from that table, with D and trimming inferred from the DNA. The sample profile shows some 110,000 clones; roughly three quarters of them were found once. Jointly, the top ten make up about 3.5% of the sample.

The cohort comprised around 700 healthy bone marrow donors. All cohort members were sampled while nominally healthy, although unrecorded immune exposures were likely present. The donor tested CMV seronegative, placing the donor among the 300 to 450 seronegative members of the cohort. A peripheral blood sample was provided by each donor, and peripheral blood mononuclear cells were used for TCR beta sequencing. Genomic DNA extraction from the blood cell samples was performed with the Qiagen DNeasy Blood Extraction Kit. V has 8 bases trimmed and J has 2 bases trimmed; junction bases matching no gene number 17. Inclusive of the bounding cysteine and phenylalanine, the CDR3 is 18 residues long. Just the 54-base CDR3 DNA is kept, in frame starting at base 1. Looking up the germline V gene yields CDR1 MDHEN and CDR2 SYDVKM. A remark on this clone: Its antigen has not been determined. Per-nucleotide qualities are absent, and no much larger clonotype sits a single base away.

The sequence was obtained from a man younger than 40 in good health and CMV-seronegative. The chain is made from TRBV28 and TRBJ2-3, with 9 central nucleotides matching TRBD1. Sequencing input: PBMCs. The CDR3 region: CASHPKLTGGFFTDTQYF. The nucleotide sequence reads as follows: TGTGCCAGCCATCCCAAACTAACAGGGGGCTTTTTCACAGATACGCAGTATTTT.